This T cell receptor beta chain emerged from a study of monozygotic twins with inflammatory bowel disease. Study conclusions and caveats: A reduction in TCRbeta diversity (inverse Simpson) was seen in IBD patients relative to healthy co-twins. There was no support for any single strong signal or clonotype associated with IBD.

Whole blood, unsorted for T cells, was the source of total RNA. Note on this clonotype: The antigen remains unidentified.

CDR1 and CDR2 from the germline V gene are SGHRS and YFSETQ. This CDR3 has 15 residues. With the 5' RACE reads reprocessed, TCRdb shows one record per CDR3 protein and no DNA. Its listing shows approximately 400,000 distinct CDR3 sequences. The clonotype comes from a human donor with ulcerative colitis or Crohn's disease, or a healthy co-twin of an affected twin (not recorded which). The chain joins TRBV5-1 to TRBJ2-2. Specimen: blood. The CDR3: CASSWDVANTGELFF.